This TCR beta chain came from a study of vaccination and CD4 T cells after COVID-19. Study information: Control cultures received a CEFX pool, an HIV-1 Nef pool, or no peptide.

Details on this clonotype: The antigen is undetermined.

This CDR3 region has 16 residues. The V and J ends lost 3 bases and 0 bases respectively, with 16 bases between them. Germline CDR1 and CDR2: DFQATT and SNEGSKA (reference sequence). Cultured CD4+ T cells had their DNA profiled by the Oncomine TCR Beta short-read assay. Someone extracted genomic DNA from cultured CD4+ T cells. Each CDR3 protein is one row after TCRdb ran MiXCR on the PCR reads. The sample includes 20,000 to 30,000 distinct CDR3 sequences, over 60% of them seen just once. Findings of the study overall: The rise in median SARS-CoV-2-reactive clonotypes, from about 20 to 38, was not significant. Vaccine-specific clones in convalescent patients were spike mono-reactive in 304 of 307 cases.

As for treatment: roughly 11-day PBMC culture with coronavirus spike peptide pools or control peptides (ViraFEST assay). The chain joins TRBV20-1 to TRBJ2-3; D unclear. The source is a human donor who received a COVID-19 vaccine. The specimen comprised CD4+ T cells from blood, cultured in vitro, sampled after SARS-CoV-2 vaccination. The CDR3 spells CSASLPQQRSTDTQYF. The CDR3 coding sequence is TGCAGTGCTAGTCTCCCTCAGCAGCGTAGCACAGATACGCAGTATTTT.